This TCR beta chain derives from a study of shared clonotypes between healthy human individuals. Study-wide results and limits: The study generally estimated greater richness for naive than memory subsets.

V shed 4 bases and J 5 bases; nucleotides not matched to a gene: 6. Germline V lookup: CDR1 LGHNA, CDR2 YSLEER. The CDR3 runs 15 residues. An assay was performed, and its level was deep. TCRdb's copy holds only in-frame clones and misses some; the assay was immunoSEQ multiplex PCR. The sample has 750,000 to 1,000,000 clones; around 93% are singletons. Remarks on this clone: The antigen is undetermined.

Naive CD8 cells lacked CD45RO and underwent positive selection for CCR7, leaving out terminally differentiated effector memory CD45RA+ cells. Every donor was a Caucasian adult from Nashville, Tennessee. Sequences were obtained from naive CD8+ T cells sorted from blood. This chain connects TRBV4-3 to TRBJ2-1, with TRBD2 identical over 9 bases. This receptor was obtained from a man in his thirties or forties in good health. The CDR3 reads CASSPLAGDNNEQFF. In DNA, the CDR3 is TGCGCCAGCAGCCCTTTAGCGGGAGATAACAATGAGCAGTTCTTC.